A selection of T cell receptor beta chains follows, all from one sample in a study of CD8+ T cells in alopecia areata. The protocol was immunoSEQ multiplex PCR, while the TCRdb copy is restricted to in-frame clones and leaves out a portion. The data hold 150,000 to 200,000 clones, with about 61% observed a single time. Sequencing used CD4+ T cells sorted from blood, obtained at approximately week 55, from a patient treated with tofacitinib. The receptor source for this set is a human donor with alopecia areata. Both conserved end residues are part of each CDR3. Not every row has a clone size; where given, it reads once, few, many or a size class.

>-|TRBV30|TRBJ1-1
CAWRGREAFF
>-|TRBV6-1|TRBJ2-5
CASSATGQETQYF
>few|TRBV14|TRBJ1-6
CASSQNTYDSPLHF
>-|TRBV29-1|TRBJ1-3
CSVDLQSYSGNTIYF
>-|TRBV12-5|TRBJ2-3
CASGPYRGGSTDTQYF
>-|TRBV6-1|TRBJ1-2
CASSERGQGYGYTF
>few|TRBV7-9|TRBJ2-1
CASSLVVGRQTYNEQFF
>-|TRBV15|TRBJ1-5
CATSRDGSPMSNQPQHF
>-|TRBV10-3|TRBJ1-5
CLRNQPQHF
>-|TRBV29-1|TRBJ1-1
CSVESPPTEAFF
>-|TRBV27|TRBJ1-2
CASSFRNNYGYTF
>-|TRBV5-6|TRBJ2-4
CASSLEGIPKNIQYF
>-|TRBV2|TRBJ1-4
CASSPPPGVQGAAEKLFF
>few|TRBV30|TRBJ2-1
CACLDSRKYNEQFF
>-|TRBV29-1|TRBJ2-3
CSVRADTQYF
>-|TRBV6-1|TRBJ1-1
CASRARRLNTEAFF
>-|TRBV10-3|TRBJ2-3
CAISETREGTQYF
>few|TRBV5-1|TRBJ2-2
CASSLTTTGELFF
>few|TRBV30|TRBJ1-2
CAWSLRVKGLTF
>-|TRBV29-1|TRBJ2-5
CSKLTGQETQYF
>-|TRBV29-1|TRBJ2-1
CSALGLAGYEQFF
>few|TRBV11-2|TRBJ2-5
CASGAGSQETQYF
>few|TRBV30|TRBJ1-4
CAWSANRDLPEKLFF